This is a list of T cell receptor beta chains from one sample in a study of blood T cell repertoires in COVID-19. Data came from immunoSEQ multiplex PCR; TCRdb stores just in-frame clones and leaves some out. The table shows about 370,000 clones, with more than 70% occurring only once. Sequenced sample: peripheral blood. The receptors derive from a young woman with COVID-19, enrolled during active disease. Each CDR3 is given with its conserved first and last residue.

>TRBJ1-1|TRBV10-3
CAISGQGKNTEAFF
>TRBJ2-6|TRBV5-6
CASSLEGTASGANVLTF
>TRBJ2-3|TRBV7-9
CASSLLQRPSDTQYF
>TRBJ1-5|TRBV3-1/TRBV3-2
CASSLPGLGQPQHF
>TRBJ2-1|TRBV27
CASTLAPSRYNEQFF
>TRBJ2-3|TRBV29-1
CSSTRAGGDTQYF
>TRBJ2-1|TRBV21-1
CAPRGGENFF
>TRBJ2-3|TRBV7-2
CASSEGVSSTDTQYF
>TRBJ2-7|TRBV18
CASSTGTGENEQYF
>TRBJ2-7|TRBV7-2
CASSLEAGDYEQYF
>TRBJ2-3|TRBV5-1
CASSLLSGASDTQYF
>TRBJ1-1|TRBV5-4
CASSSFSGLTNTEAFF
>TRBJ2-3|TRBV6-2/TRBV6-3
CASSSPTTSGGPSTDTQYF
>TRBJ1-5|TRBV6-5
CASSYWTDYSNQPQHF
>TRBJ1-6|TRBV10-3
CAISPDRDSPLHF
>TRBJ2-1|TRBV12-5
CASGPDSYNEQFF
>TRBJ2-7|TRBV29-1
CSVVGGGAYEQYF
>TRBJ2-4|TRBV11-3
CASRRDLAKNIQYF
>TRBJ1-2|TRBV12-5
CASGPGQGPGYTF
>TRBJ1-1|TRBV5-6
CASRLTVSNTEAFF
>TRBJ1-5|TRBV2
CASSADRGEGQPQHF
>TRBJ2-5|TRBV23-1
CASSQSVAGQETQYF
>TRBJ1-1|TRBV27
CASSLFGISGTEAFF
>TRBJ1-3|TRBV18
CASSPGTASGNTIYF
>TRBJ1-1|TRBV5-6
CASSDSRQGWTEAFF
>TRBJ2-5|TRBV6-1
CASSERLGQGQETQYF
>TRBJ2-1|TRBV2
CASSSSGSKNEQFF
>TRBJ1-2|TRBV9
CASRKQGGHNYGYTF
>TRBJ1-4|TRBV6-2/TRBV6-3
CASSSTNGQGSTNEKLFF
>TRBJ2-5|TRBV25-1
CATPLKAGTPLETQYF
>TRBJ1-2|TRBV6-4
CASSEGSDGYGYTF
>TRBJ2-2|TRBV18
CASSPAGRGTGELFF
>TRBJ1-4|TRBV10-3
CAISDATGDNEKLFF
>TRBJ2-1|TRBV30
CAWSDAGYTFWFF
>TRBJ1-6|TRBV7-9
CASSLGGHNSPLHF
>TRBJ1-1|TRBV7-8
CASSLVRELGTEAFF
>TRBJ2-2|TRBV11-2
CASSTRQGRYTGELFF
>TRBJ2-5|TRBV19
CASSSGRAPQETQYF
>TRBJ2-5|TRBV7-9
CASSLVQGVETQYF
>TRBJ2-5|TRBV20-1
CSASWQAGRLKEETQYF
>TRBJ2-4|TRBV27
CASSGLAGGENIQYF
>TRBJ2-6|TRBV4-2
CASSQVSTSLSGANVLTF
>TRBJ2-5|TRBV9
CASSARPGETQYF
>TRBJ1-2|TRBV28
CASSSGGLGYTF
>TRBJ2-7|TRBV19
CASSIGTGYEQYF
>TRBJ1-2|TRBV3-1/TRBV3-2
CASSQVSSVLTNYGYTF
>TRBJ1-1|TRBV6-1
CASSEATGTGYPEAFF
>TRBJ1-4|TRBV28
CASSFGGRRNEKLFF